The 6 T cell receptor beta chains listed next were all sequenced from one sample in a study of vaccination and CD4 T cells after COVID-19. At the Johns Hopkins FTIC core, DNA taken from cultured CD4+ T cells was sequenced by way of the Oncomine TCR Beta short-read assay. A single record per CDR3 protein comes from TCRdb applying MiXCR to the PCR reads. The table has fewer than 25,000 distinct CDR3 sequences, less than 40% seen once. The time point was: late sampling 161 to 241 days after vaccination in a few convalescent patients. Described treatment: approximately 9-day PBMC culture with coronavirus spike peptide pools or control peptides (ViraFEST assay). For these TCRs, the target antigens are not known. This sample comprised CD4+ T cells from blood, cultured in vitro, obtained about 7 months after SARS-CoV-2 vaccination. The origin of the receptors is a human donor who had recovered from COVID-19.

The V gene is TRBV19, the J gene TRBJ2-1; TRBD1 agrees at 9 bases. The germline V gene encodes CDR1 LNHDA and CDR2 SQIVND (reference sequence). V lost 5 bases and J lost 7; bases outside the gene matches: 9. This CDR3 region has 15 residues. CDR3 coding DNA: TGTGCCAGTAGTTCCCCCGGACAGGGGACGAATGAGCAGTTCTTC. This encodes CASSSPGQGTNEQFF.

This clonotype showed up just a few times. The chain joins TRBV6-2 or TRBV6-3 to TRBJ2-1; 8 bases align to TRBD2. The CDR3 runs to 14 residues. Germline-derived CDR1 and CDR2 are MNHEY and SVGEGT. V lost 5 bases and J lost 6; bases outside the gene matches: 6. The CDR3: CASSNAGTSNEQFF. The CDR3 coding sequence is TGTGCCAGCAGTAACGCCGGGACTAGCAATGAGCAGTTCTTC.

V usage is TRBV5-4 and J usage is TRBJ1-2, with D tentatively TRBD1 (6 bases). The CDR3 is 15 amino acids. CDR1 is SGHNT and CDR2 is YYREEE in the germline V gene (reference sequence). V was shortened by 6 bases and J by 7 bases, with 22 bases between the two germline ends. CDR3 amino acids: CASITLGQGISGYTF. CDR3 sequence (DNA): TGTGCCAGCATCACTCTCGGGCAGGGGATCTCTGGCTACACCTTC.

This chain's CDR3 is CASSSQGTGELFF. DNA for the CDR3: TGTGCCAGCAGTTCACAGGGCACCGGGGAGCTGTTTTTT. The V gene is TRBV2, the J gene TRBJ2-2, with D possibly TRBD1 on 6 matching bases. Germline CDR1 reads SNHLY; CDR2 reads FYNNEI. CDR3 length: 13 amino acids. V lost 5 bases, J lost 4 bases, and 8 bases lay in between.

The chain combines TRBV5-6 with TRBJ1-5; no definite D call. The CDR3 totals 12 residues. Germline lookup yields CDR1 SGHDT and CDR2 YYEEEE. With 1 base removed from V and 5 bases from J, the gap between germline ends came to 4 bases. CDR3 region: CASSLFDQPQHF. CDR3 coding DNA: TGTGCCAGCAGCTTGTTCGATCAGCCCCAGCATTTT. Complete variable domain (other parts from reference TRBV5-6 and TRBJ1-5): DAGVTQSPTHLIKTRGQQVTLRCSPKSGHDTVSWYQQALGQGPQFIFQYYEEEERQRGNFPDRFSGHQFPNYSSELNVNALLLGDSALYLCASSLFDQPQHFGDGTRLSIL.

The chain couples TRBV28 to TRBJ1-5, with D hard to call. V shed 3 bases and J shed 0 bases, with 6 bases lying between them. The CDR3 has 14 amino acids. Germline V gives CDR1 MDHEN, CDR2 SYDVKM. CDR3 DNA sequence: TGTGCCAGCAGTTTGCGGGGTAGCAATCAGCCCCAGCATTTT. This sequence encodes CASSLRGSNQPQHF.